These 23 T cell receptor beta chains originate from one sample sequenced in a study of cytomegalovirus exposure and HLA in healthy donors. PCR used 60 Vbeta primers and 13 Jbeta primers. Clones were read by immunoSEQ multiplex PCR, and TCRdb kept only the in-frame ones, dropping some. Of 150,000 to 200,000 clones in the sample, 77% were seen once. The material sequenced was PBMCs. The receptors were gathered from a female donor in good health and CMV-seronegative.

This clone occurred a few times. The chain is built from TRBV19 and TRBJ1-4; D perhaps matches TRBD1 (5 bases). The CDR3 spans 11 residues. V lost 7 bases and J lost 7, with 7 bases in between. The germline V gene encodes CDR1 LNHDA and CDR2 SQIVND (reference sequence). This chain's CDR3 is CASIGGEKLFF. Written as DNA, the CDR3 is TGTGCCAGTATCGGGGGTGAAAAACTGTTTTTT.

This chain joins TRBV4-1 and TRBJ1-1; D ambiguous. Germline V gives CDR1 MGHRA, CDR2 YSYEKL. Trimming cost V 0 bases and J 4 bases, with 15 bases left between them. The CDR3 covers 16 residues. For the CDR3, the DNA is TGCGCCAGCAGCCAAGAGCCGGGAAGAGTGGTCACTGAAGCTTTCTTT. Translation gives CASSQEPGRVVTEAFF.

The rearrangement uses TRBV11-3 and TRBJ2-5; 8 bases are a match to TRBD2. There are 16 residues in the CDR3. CDR1 is SGHNT, CDR2 YENEEA, per germline. With V trimmed by 5 bases and J by 1 base, 9 bases remained unmatched. DNA for the CDR3: TGTGCCAGCAGCCCGAGGCCGGGACTAGGCCAAGAGACCCAGTACTTC. Its translation is CASSPRPGLGQETQYF.

The CDR3 DNA is TGTGCCAGCAGTTACTCGGGCGGACTAGAGACCCAGTACTTC. Translation: CASSYSGGLETQYF. The chain recombines TRBV6-6 with TRBJ2-5; D possibly corresponds to TRBD2 (5 bases). Between the trimmed V and J ends, which lost 0 bases and 4 bases, there was a span of 9 bases. In germline, CDR1 is MNHNY, CDR2 SVGAGI (reference sequence). This CDR3 region has 14 residues.

The rearrangement joins TRBV6-5 to TRBJ2-3; no reliable D call. The V end lost 5 bases, the J end lost 0 bases, and 12 bases lay between the germline ends. The CDR3 totals 15 residues. Germline V CDR1 and CDR2: MNHEY, SVGAGI. CDR3 nucleotides: TGTGCCAGCAGTGCCCTACCCTCTAGCACAGATACGCAGTATTTT. This gives the protein CASSALPSSTDTQYF.

V and J are TRBV9 and TRBJ2-4; TRBD2 agrees at 11 bases. V was pared by 3 bases and J by 5 bases, with 7 bases of the junction left unmatched. Germline V gene data show CDR1 as SGDLS and CDR2 as YYNGEE. The CDR3 spans 16 residues. The CDR3 protein is CASSALSGGAENIQYF. As DNA, the CDR3 is TGTGCCAGCAGCGCCCTTAGCGGGGGGGCGGAAAACATTCAGTACTTC. The full variable domain, with the rest looked up from reference TRBV9 and TRBJ2-4, is DSGVTQTPKHLITATGQRVTLRCSPRSGDLSVYWYQQSLDQGLQFLIQYYNGEERAKGNILERFSAQQFPDLHSELNLSSLELGDSALYFCASSALSGGAENIQYFGAGTRLSVL.

A few counts support this clone. The chain couples TRBV4-1 to TRBJ1-1; possible D gene TRBD1, 5 bases. V lost 6 bases and J 1 base, leaving 12 bases between the germline ends. The CDR3 sequence is 14 residues long. Germline CDR1 MGHRA, CDR2 YSYEKL. CDR3 coding DNA: TGCGCCAGCAGGCCGCAGGGTAAGAACACTGAAGCTTTCTTT. It codes for CASRPQGKNTEAFF.

The chain combines TRBV19 with TRBJ2-3; 11 bases match TRBD2. J gave up 2 bases and V 6 bases, and 4 bases lay outside the gene matches. There are 15 residues in the CDR3. The germline CDR1 and CDR2 sequences are LNHDA and SQIVND (reference sequence). The chain's CDR3 is CASRVTSGNTDTQYF. CDR3 DNA sequence: TGTGCCAGTAGAGTGACTAGCGGGAACACAGATACGCAGTATTTT.

This clone appeared a few times. V and J are TRBV13 and TRBJ2-5, with unresolved D. V lost 0 bases, J lost 1 base, and 6 bases lay in between. The germline V gene has CDR1 PRHDT and CDR2 FYEKMQ (reference sequence). The CDR3 length is 14 residues. The CDR3 DNA reads TGTGCCAGCAGCTTAGGCACTACCCAAGAGACCCAGTACTTC. Its translation: CASSLGTTQETQYF. The full variable domain, its missing parts supplied by reference TRBV13 and TRBJ2-5, is AAGVIQSPRHLIKEKRETATLKCYPIPRHDTVYWYQQGPGQDPQFLISFYEKMQSDKGSIPDRFSAQQFSDYHSELNMSSLELGDSALYFCASSLGTTQETQYFGPGTRLLVL.

V is TRBV9 and J is TRBJ1-2; the D gene is possibly TRBD1 (6 bases). Germline V gene sequence: CDR1 SGDLS, CDR2 YYNGEE. The CDR3 spans 13 residues. V lost 4 bases, J lost 3 bases, and 10 bases lay in between. The CDR3 sequence: CASSQGGDYGYTF. The CDR3 DNA is TGTGCCAGCAGCCAAGGGGGTGACTATGGCTACACCTTC.

V and J are TRBV30 and TRBJ1-6, with D unclear. V lost 3 bases and J lost 5, with 5 bases in between. This CDR3 has 12 residues. Germline V gene sequence: CDR1 GTSNPN, CDR2 SVGIG (reference sequence). The CDR3 here is CAWRQNNSPLHF. Here the CDR3 DNA reads TGTGCCTGGAGACAGAATAATTCACCCCTCCACTTT.

Details on this clone: Additional DNA sequences in this sample encode the identical CDR3. The CDR3 sequence: CASSVGTSGYEQYF. The CDR3 DNA reads TGTGCCAGCAGCGTAGGTACCTCGGGGTACGAGCAGTACTTC. The V gene is TRBV9, the J gene TRBJ2-7; perhaps TRBD2 as D (5 bases). This CDR3 is 14 amino acids long. Germline assignment: CDR1 SGDLS and CDR2 YYNGEE. Trimming removed 0 bases at V and 4 bases at J, with 11 bases between.

The chain joins TRBV7-2 to TRBJ1-5, with D unresolved. This CDR3 comprises 16 residues. Per germline, CDR1 SGHTA and CDR2 FQGNSA. Trimming took off 2 bases at V and 5 bases at J, with 16 bases between the two ends. CDR3 loop: CASSLFRGRADQPQHF. The CDR3 nucleotides are TGTGCCAGCAGCTTATTTCGGGGAAGGGCAGATCAGCCCCAGCATTTT.

J is TRBJ2-2 and V is TRBV19, with D tentatively TRBD2 (6 bases). Per germline, CDR1 LNHDA and CDR2 SQIVND (reference sequence). V was pared by 3 bases and J by 4 bases, with 12 bases between. The CDR3 loop spans 15 amino acids. CDR3 coding DNA: TGTGCCAGTAGTATTGGGCCTAGCGTCACCGGGGAGCTGTTTTTT. It is translated as CASSIGPSVTGELFF.

This clone has more than one count but fewer than ten. This chain links TRBV19 with TRBJ1-1; TRBD1 aligns across 7 bases. This CDR3 comprises 13 residues. V trimming: 3 bases; J trimming: 6 bases; junction bases outside the gene matches: 4. In germline, CDR1 is LNHDA, CDR2 SQIVND (reference sequence). The CDR3 coding sequence is TGTGCCAGTAGTATTCGGCAGGGGGCTGAAGCTTTCTTT. As protein: CASSIRQGAEAFF.

The chain combines TRBV18 with TRBJ1-1, with D perhaps matching TRBD1 (5 bases). Trimming pared 4 bases from V and 9 bases from J, leaving 9 bases between. This CDR3 has 11 residues. CDR1 and CDR2 from the germline V gene are KGHSH and LQKENI. For the CDR3, the DNA is TGTGCCAGCTCACGGGGGGGTCAAGCTTTCTTT. It is translated as CASSRGGQAFF.

The V call is TRBV7-2, the J call TRBJ2-5; 8 bases agree with TRBD2. Per the germline V gene, CDR1 is SGHTA and CDR2 is FQGNSA. The trim removed 4 bases at V and 4 bases at J, leaving 8 bases unmatched. The CDR3 is 15 residues long. As DNA, the CDR3 is TGTGCCAGCAGCTCCGAAGCCGGGGGGGCAGAGACCCAGTACTTC. Its translation is CASSSEAGGAETQYF. Supplemented by reference TRBV7-2 and TRBJ2-5, the full variable domain reads GAGVSQSPSNKVTEKGKDVELRCDPISGHTALYWYRQSLGQGLEFLIYFQGNSAPDKSGLPSDRFSAERTGGSVSTLTIQRTQQEDSAVYLCASSSEAGGAETQYFGPGTRLLVL.

The rearrangement uses TRBV4-3 and TRBJ2-4; 12 bases are shared with TRBD2. The V and J ends lost 1 base and 1 base, in that order; junction bases with no gene match: 5. In germline, CDR1 is LGHNA, CDR2 YSLEER. This CDR3 is built from 18 residues. The CDR3 reads CASSQAGLAGGAKNIQYF. For the CDR3, the DNA is TGCGCCAGCAGCCAAGCGGGACTAGCGGGCGGGGCCAAAAACATTCAGTACTTC.

This sequence joins TRBV7-9 and TRBJ1-2; the D gene is possibly TRBD1 (5 bases). The CDR3 runs to 13 residues. Trimming stripped 6 bases from V and 5 bases from J, with 13 bases between. Looked up from germline, CDR1 is SEHNR and CDR2 is FQNEAQ (reference sequence). CDR3 nucleotides: TGTGCCAGCAGTCGGACAAATGGATATGGCTACACCTTC. Translated, it gives CASSRTNGYGYTF. Full variable domain (remainder filled in from reference TRBV7-9 and TRBJ1-2): DTGVSQNPRHKITKRGQNVTFRCDPISEHNRLYWYRQTLGQGPEFLTYFQNEAQLEKSRLLSDRFSAERPKGSFSTLEIQRTEQGDSAMYLCASSRTNGYGYTFGSGTRLTVV.

V is TRBV7-3 and J is TRBJ2-2; 12 bases are shared with TRBD2. CDR1 is SGHTA and CDR2 is FQGTGA in the germline V gene. The CDR3 is 15 residues long. J gave up 6 bases and V 6 bases, and 5 bases lay outside the gene matches. CDR3 residues: CASRRTSGTPGELFF. The CDR3 nucleotides are TGTGCCAGCAGGAGGACTAGCGGGACCCCCGGGGAGCTGTTTTTT.

The chain recombines TRBV5-6 with TRBJ2-7; 10 nucleotides match TRBD2. The CDR3 extends over 16 amino acids. J was trimmed by 0 bases and V by 4 bases; bases with no gene match: 7. Germline-derived CDR1 and CDR2 are SGHDT and YYEEEE. The CDR3 is CASSPSGGYSSYEQYF. As DNA, the CDR3 is TGTGCCAGCAGCCCTAGCGGGGGCTATAGCTCCTACGAGCAGTACTTC.

The J gene is TRBJ2-7, the V gene TRBV6-5; D uncertain. CDR1 and CDR2 from the germline V gene are MNHEY and SVGAGI. V lost 4 bases, J lost 6 bases, and 10 bases lay in between. There are 12 residues in the CDR3. The CDR3 spells CASSFTTGEQYF. The CDR3 bases are TGTGCCAGCAGTTTCACGACTGGCGAGCAGTACTTC.

The rearrangement joins TRBV19 to TRBJ2-5, with 7 bases that match TRBD2. CDR3 length: 12 amino acids. V was pared by 11 bases and J by 5 bases, with 8 bases of the junction left unmatched. Germline CDR1 and CDR2: LNHDA and SQIVND (reference sequence). The CDR3 reads CASGLVSETQYF. CDR3 in DNA: TGTGCCTCAGGACTAGTGAGCGAGACCCAGTACTTC.